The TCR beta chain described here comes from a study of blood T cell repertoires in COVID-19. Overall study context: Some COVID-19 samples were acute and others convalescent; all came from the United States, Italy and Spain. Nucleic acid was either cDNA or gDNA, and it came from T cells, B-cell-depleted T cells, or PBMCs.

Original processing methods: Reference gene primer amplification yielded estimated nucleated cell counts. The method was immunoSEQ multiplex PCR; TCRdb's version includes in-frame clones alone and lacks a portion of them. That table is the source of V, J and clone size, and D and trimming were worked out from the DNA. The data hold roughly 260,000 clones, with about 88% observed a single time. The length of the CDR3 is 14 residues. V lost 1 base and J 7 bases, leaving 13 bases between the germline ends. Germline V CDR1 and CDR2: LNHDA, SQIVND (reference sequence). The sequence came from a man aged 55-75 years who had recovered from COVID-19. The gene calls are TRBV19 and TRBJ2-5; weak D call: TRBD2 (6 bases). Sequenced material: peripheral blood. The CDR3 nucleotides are TGTGCCAGTAGTATAGCGGAGGGTCGGGGGACCCAGTACTTC. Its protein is CASSIAEGRGTQYF. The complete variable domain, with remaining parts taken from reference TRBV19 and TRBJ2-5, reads DGGITQSPKYLFRKEGQNVTLSCEQNLNHDAMYWYRQDPGQGLRLIYYSQIVNDFQKGDIAEGYSVSREKKESFPLTVTSAQKNPTAFYLCASSIAEGRGTQYFGPGTRLLVL.